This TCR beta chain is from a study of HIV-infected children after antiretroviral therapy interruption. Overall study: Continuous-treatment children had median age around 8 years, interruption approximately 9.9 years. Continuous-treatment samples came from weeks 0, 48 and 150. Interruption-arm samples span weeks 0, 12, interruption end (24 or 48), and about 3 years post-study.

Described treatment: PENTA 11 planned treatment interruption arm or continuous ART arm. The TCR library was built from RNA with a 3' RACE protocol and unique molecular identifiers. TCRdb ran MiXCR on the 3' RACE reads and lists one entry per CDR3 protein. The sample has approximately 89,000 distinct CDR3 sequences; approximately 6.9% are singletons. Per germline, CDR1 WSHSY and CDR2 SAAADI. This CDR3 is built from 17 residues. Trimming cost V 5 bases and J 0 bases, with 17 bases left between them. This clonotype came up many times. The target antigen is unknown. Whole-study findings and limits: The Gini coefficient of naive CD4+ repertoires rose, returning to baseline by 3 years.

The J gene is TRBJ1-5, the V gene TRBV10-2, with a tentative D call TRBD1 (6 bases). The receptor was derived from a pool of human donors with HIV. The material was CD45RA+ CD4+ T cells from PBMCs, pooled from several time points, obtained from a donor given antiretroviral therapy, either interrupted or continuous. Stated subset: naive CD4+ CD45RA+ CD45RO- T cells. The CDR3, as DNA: TGCGCCAGCAGTAGGTCAACAGGGAGGTATAGCAATCAGCCCCAGCATTTT. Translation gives CASSRSTGRYSNQPQHF.